These 2 T cell receptor beta chains were all obtained from the same sample, sequenced in a study of blood T cell repertoires in COVID-19 (dated by TCRdb to 2018 to 2021). Libraries were built with the immunoSEQ multiplex PCR assay. TCRdb took this table from immuneACCESS and kept in-frame rearrangements with V and J called. Such tables lack part of the clones; where checked against another copy, unresolved V genes explain under half of the gap, and the rest is unexplained. The sample table shows some 170,000 clones, and roughly 80% are seen once. The top ten clonotypes cover 8% to 9.5% of the sample. Input material: peripheral blood. These receptors came from a woman aged 70-85 years with acute or convalescent COVID-19.

The V call is TRBV5-1, the J call TRBJ1-3, with D perhaps matching TRBD1 (6 bases). Germline-derived CDR1 and CDR2 are SGHRS and YFSETQ. The CDR3 is made up of 14 amino acids. Deletions cut 4 bases from V and 0 bases from J, with 8 bases between. The chain's CDR3 is CASSLDSSGNTIYF. The CDR3 region has the DNA TGCGCCAGCAGCCTGGACAGCTCTGGAAACACCATATATTTT.

CDR3 region: CASSYLAGGPNEQFF. The CDR3 nucleotides read TGTGCCAGCAGCTACTTAGCGGGAGGGCCGAATGAGCAGTTCTTC. The chain has TRBV7-9 and TRBJ2-1; 11 nucleotides agree with TRBD2. Germline V lookup: CDR1 SEHNR, CDR2 FQNEAQ (reference sequence). There are 15 residues in the CDR3. The V segment lost 4 bases and the J segment 7 bases; nucleotides outside the gene matches: 6.